This T cell receptor (beta chain) comes out of a study of blood T cell repertoires in COVID-19. Study-wide context: PBMCs, B-cell-depleted T cells, or T cells provided the cDNA or gDNA that made up the material.

The protocol was immunoSEQ multiplex PCR, while the TCRdb copy is restricted to in-frame clones and leaves out a portion. Of approximately 170,000 clones in the sample, less than 90% were seen once. Looked up from germline, CDR1 is KGHSH and CDR2 is LQKENI. The CDR3 is made up of 12 amino acids. V gave up 3 bases and J gave up 11 bases, with 13 bases separating them. Sequenced input: peripheral blood. The chain joins TRBV18 to TRBJ1-2; no firm D call. The sequence came from a woman in her sixties or seventies with COVID-19, enrolled during active disease. CDR3 sequence (DNA): TGTGCCAGCTCACCCGACACTGGTGGATACACCTTC. Protein: CASSPDTGGYTF.